This T cell receptor (beta chain) is from a study of cytomegalovirus exposure and HLA in healthy donors. The CDR3 sequence is 12 residues long. The germline V gene has CDR1 GTSNPN and CDR2 SVGIG (reference sequence). The ends lost 7 bases at V and 10 bases at J; junction bases unmatched: 5. The PCR had 60 Vbeta and 13 Jbeta primers. Measured with immunoSEQ multiplex PCR; TCRdb has only the in-frame clones, and not every one. The sample holds some 160,000 clones; 73% are singletons and the top ten take under 7%. Only one count was recorded for this clone. This clonotype originated in a woman aged 18-29 years in good health and CMV-seropositive. The rearrangement joins TRBV30 to TRBJ1-6; 9 bases are a match to TRBD1. Material for sequencing was PBMCs. CDR3 in amino acids: CALGTGRSPLHF. The DNA of the CDR3 is TGTGCCTTGGGGACAGGGAGATCACCCCTCCACTTT.